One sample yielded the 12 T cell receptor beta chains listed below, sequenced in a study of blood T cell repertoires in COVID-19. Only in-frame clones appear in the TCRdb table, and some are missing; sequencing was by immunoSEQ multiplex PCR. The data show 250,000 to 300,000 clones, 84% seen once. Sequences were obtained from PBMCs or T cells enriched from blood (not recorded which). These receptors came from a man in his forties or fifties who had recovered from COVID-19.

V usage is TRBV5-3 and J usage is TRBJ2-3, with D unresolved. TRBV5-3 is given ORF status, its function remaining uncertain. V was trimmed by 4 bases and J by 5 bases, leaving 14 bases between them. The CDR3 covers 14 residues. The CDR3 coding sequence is TGTGCCAGAAGCGCCCCCCAGTGGAGAGATACGCAGTATTTT. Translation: CARSAPQWRDTQYF.

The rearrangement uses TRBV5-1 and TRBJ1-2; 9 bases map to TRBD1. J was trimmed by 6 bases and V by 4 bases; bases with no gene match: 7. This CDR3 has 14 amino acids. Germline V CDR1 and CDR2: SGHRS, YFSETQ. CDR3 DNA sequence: TGCGCCAGCAGCATAGGGACAGGGTTAGATGGCTACACCTTC. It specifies CASSIGTGLDGYTF.

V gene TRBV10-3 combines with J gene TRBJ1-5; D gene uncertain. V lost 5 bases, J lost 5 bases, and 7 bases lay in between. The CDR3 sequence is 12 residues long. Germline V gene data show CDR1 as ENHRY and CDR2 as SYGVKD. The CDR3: CAISTRDQPQHF. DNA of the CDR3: TGTGCCATCAGTACTAGGGATCAGCCCCAGCATTTT.

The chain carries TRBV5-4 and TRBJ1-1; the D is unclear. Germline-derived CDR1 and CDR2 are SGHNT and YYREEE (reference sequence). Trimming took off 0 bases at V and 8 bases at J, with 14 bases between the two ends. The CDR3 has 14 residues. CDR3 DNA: TGTGCCAGCAGCTTGGAATTGAGTGATGCAGAAGCTTTCTTT. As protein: CASSLELSDAEAFF.

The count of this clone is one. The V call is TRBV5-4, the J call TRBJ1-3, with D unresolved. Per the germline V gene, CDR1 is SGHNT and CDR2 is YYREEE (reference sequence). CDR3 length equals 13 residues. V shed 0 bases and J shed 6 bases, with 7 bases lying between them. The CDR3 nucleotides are TGTGCCAGCAGCTTGGATGGCCTAAACACCATATATTTT. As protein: CASSLDGLNTIYF. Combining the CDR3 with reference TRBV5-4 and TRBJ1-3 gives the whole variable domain ETGVTQSPTHLIKTRGQQVTLRCSSQSGHNTVSWYQQALGQGPQFIFQYYREEENGRGNFPPRFSGLQFPNYSSELNVNALELDDSALYLCASSLDGLNTIYFGEGSWLTVV.

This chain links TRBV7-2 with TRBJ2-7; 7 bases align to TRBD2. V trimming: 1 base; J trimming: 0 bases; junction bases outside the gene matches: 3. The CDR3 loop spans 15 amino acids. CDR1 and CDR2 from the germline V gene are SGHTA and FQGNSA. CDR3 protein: CASSLEPGGSYEQYF. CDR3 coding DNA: TGTGCCAGCAGCTTAGAGCCGGGAGGCTCCTACGAGCAGTACTTC.

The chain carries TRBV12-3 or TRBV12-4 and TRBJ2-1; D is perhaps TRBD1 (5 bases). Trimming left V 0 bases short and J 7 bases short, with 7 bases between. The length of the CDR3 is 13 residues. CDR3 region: CASSLAGRNEQFF. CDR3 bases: TGTGCCAGCAGTTTAGCGGGGCGGAATGAGCAGTTCTTC.

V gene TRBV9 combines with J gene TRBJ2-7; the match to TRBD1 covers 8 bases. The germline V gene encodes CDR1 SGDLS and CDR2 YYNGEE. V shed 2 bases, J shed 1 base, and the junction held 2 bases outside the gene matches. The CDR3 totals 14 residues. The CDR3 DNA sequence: TGTGCCAGCAGCGTGGGACAGGCGTCCTACGAGCAGTACTTC. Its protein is CASSVGQASYEQYF.

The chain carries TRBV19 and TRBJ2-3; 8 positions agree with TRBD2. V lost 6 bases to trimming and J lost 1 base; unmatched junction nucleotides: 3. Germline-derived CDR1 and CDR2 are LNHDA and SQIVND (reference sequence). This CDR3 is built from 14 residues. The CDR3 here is CASSPGGGTDTQYF. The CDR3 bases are TGTGCCAGTAGCCCGGGGGGGGGCACAGATACGCAGTATTTT.

The CDR3 sequence is CASSPGTGGGTDTQYF. CDR3 bases: TGCGCCAGCAGCCCGGGTACAGGGGGCGGCACAGATACGCAGTATTTT. The V gene is TRBV5-1, the J gene TRBJ2-3; 9 nucleotides match TRBD1. The CDR3 has 16 amino acids. V trimming: 4 bases; J trimming: 1 base; junction bases outside the gene matches: 7. Germline CDR1 and CDR2: SGHRS and YFSETQ.

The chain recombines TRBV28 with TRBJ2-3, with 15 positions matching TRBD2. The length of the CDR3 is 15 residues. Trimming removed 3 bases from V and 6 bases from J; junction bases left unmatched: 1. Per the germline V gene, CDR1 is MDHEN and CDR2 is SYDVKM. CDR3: CASSFGTSGRDTQYF. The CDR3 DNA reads TGTGCCAGCAGTTTCGGGACTAGCGGGAGGGATACGCAGTATTTT. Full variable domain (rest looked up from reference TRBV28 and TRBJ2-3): DVKVTQSSRYLVKRTGEKVFLECVQDMDHENMFWYRQDPGLGLRLIYFSYDVKMKEKGDIPEGYSVSREKKERFSLILESASTNQTSMYLCASSFGTSGRDTQYFGPGTRLTVL.

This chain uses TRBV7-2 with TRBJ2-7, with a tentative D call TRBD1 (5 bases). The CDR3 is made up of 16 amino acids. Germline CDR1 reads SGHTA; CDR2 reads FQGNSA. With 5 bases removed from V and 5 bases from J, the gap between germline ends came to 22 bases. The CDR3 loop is CASSPRRWQGINEQYF. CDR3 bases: TGTGCCAGCAGCCCTCGTCGGTGGCAGGGAATCAACGAGCAGTACTTC.